The sequence of this TCR beta chain was determined in a study of cytomegalovirus exposure and HLA in healthy donors. On the study more broadly: Earlier, 110 million or so unique TCR beta sequences were recovered from 200 million or so T cells by an analysis.

There are a few counts of this clone. The antigen remains undetermined. Primers included in the PCR were 60 Vbeta and 13 Jbeta primers. Method: immunoSEQ multiplex PCR; TCRdb's copy keeps in-frame clones and lacks some. The table lists about 94,000 clones, less than 10% of them singletons. Findings and caveats of the study: Most TCR sequences showed up rarely, but some public TCRs showed up in many donors. According to the study, 150 to 200 TCR beta chains were cytomegalovirus-associated. Fewer N-insertions than the roughly 670-donor mean were reportedly shown by an Asian-associated ancestry cluster in a later analysis.

Source material: PBMCs. The sequence came from a man over 45 in good health and CMV-seronegative.

CDR3 amino acids: CASPQGIDGYYEQYF. In nucleotides, the CDR3 is TGTGCCAGCCCCCAGGGGATAGATGGTTACTACGAGCAGTACTTC. The chain employs TRBV27 and TRBJ2-7, with a tentative D call TRBD1 (6 bases). V was cut by 8 bases and J by 3 bases, with 20 bases left in between. Per the germline V gene, CDR1 is MNHEY and CDR2 is SMNVEV (reference sequence). The CDR3 length is 15 residues.